A selection of T cell receptor beta chains follows, all from one sample in a study of control samples from healthy donors and cancer patients. TCRdb keeps only in-frame clones here, not all; method: immunoSEQ multiplex PCR. The data show tens of thousands of clones, 88% seen once. Specimen: blood. All receptors derive from an older woman in good health. CDR3s include the opening cysteine and the closing phenylalanine or tryptophan. D genes are given only for firm matches.

TRBJ2-7,TRBV30,.,TGTGCCTGGAGTAGGCCACGATCAGGGAGCTCCTACGAGCAGTACTTC,CAWSRPRSGSSYEQYF
TRBJ1-1,TRBV5-1,.,TGCGCCAGCAGCTTGGCGTCGGCAAACACTGAAGCTTTCTTT,CASSLASANTEAFF
TRBJ1-1,TRBV3-1/TRBV3-2,.,TGTGCCAGCAGCCAAGATGGACAGAGTGAAGCTTTCTTT,CASSQDGQSEAFF
TRBJ1-2,TRBV5-6,.,TGTGCCAGCAGCTCCCAAGGGAACTATGGCTACACCTTC,CASSSQGNYGYTF
TRBJ2-2,TRBV13,.,TGTGCCAGCAGTCTCTGGGGCACCGGGGAGCTGTTTTTT,CASSLWGTGELFF
TRBJ1-1,TRBV9,TRBD1,TGTGCCAGCAGCCGAGACAGGGGGAACACTGAAGCTTTCTTT,CASSRDRGNTEAFF
TRBJ1-1,TRBV13,.,TGTGCCAGCAGCTTCCTAAACACTGAAGCTTTCTTT,CASSFLNTEAFF
TRBJ1-1,TRBV7-9,.,TGTGCCAGCAGCTTGGGAGAGGGATTTAGCACTGAAGCTTTCTTT,CASSLGEGFSTEAFF
TRBJ2-3,TRBV28,TRBD2,TGTGCCAGCAGTTTATTTGGGGAGGGAGCAGATACGCAGTATTTT,CASSLFGEGADTQYF
TRBJ1-1,TRBV4-2,TRBD1,TGTGCCAGCAGCCAAGAGGTGAACAGGGGCTTGAACACTGAAGCTTTCTTT,CASSQEVNRGLNTEAFF
TRBJ1-4,TRBV19,TRBD1,TGTGCCAGTAGTCAGGGGGCAGCTAATGAAAAACTGTTTTTT,CASSQGAANEKLFF
TRBJ1-2,TRBV4-2,TRBD1,TGTGCCAGCAGCCGCGATTACAGGGGGCCCAACTATGGCTACACCTTC,CASSRDYRGPNYGYTF
TRBJ2-4,TRBV12-2,.,TGTGCAAGTCGCTTAAAACTGTCGGTGACGCTAGCCAAAAACATTCAGTACTTC,CASRLKLSVTLAKNIQYF
TRBJ1-5,TRBV6-2/TRBV6-3,.,TGTGCCAGCAGTGCGGGTCTTTATAGCAATCAGCCCCAGCATTTT,CASSAGLYSNQPQHF
TRBJ1-5,TRBV7-2,.,TGTGCCAGCAGCAACCCAGGTCAGCCCCAGCATTTT,CASSNPGQPQHF
TRBJ2-2,TRBV3-1/TRBV3-2,.,TGTGCCAGCAGCCAAAGGTCCGCCGGGGAGCTGTTTTTT,CASSQRSAGELFF